This TCR beta chain derives from a study of T cells in localized non-small cell lung cancer. Whole-study findings and limits: Out of the top 100 tumor clones, a median roughly 50 were seen in adjacent lung. Heterogeneity is still possible, as just one tumor region was sequenced. In the blood, greater T cell density corresponded to longer overall survival. It was uninvolved adjacent lung that showed the highest T cell clonality, exceeding tumor.

The assay was immunoSEQ multiplex PCR, and TCRdb's table has in-frame clones only and misses some. The sample comprises 2,000 to 3,000 clones, roughly 24% of which are singletons, and 10% to 15% rests with the top ten. In the case of this clone: Its antigen is unknown.

The clonotype was recovered from a woman aged 40 to 75 with stage II squamous cell lung carcinoma. The material was lung tumor tissue, obtained before any cancer treatment.

CDR3: CSVSRRDSEAFF. Here the CDR3 DNA reads TGCAGCGTCTCCCGGCGGGACAGTGAAGCTTTCTTT. The V call is TRBV29-1, the J call TRBJ1-1, with 7 positions matching TRBD1. J was trimmed by 7 bases and V by 6 bases; bases with no gene match: 8. This CDR3 region has 12 residues. Germline loops: CDR1 SQVTM, CDR2 ANQGSEA.